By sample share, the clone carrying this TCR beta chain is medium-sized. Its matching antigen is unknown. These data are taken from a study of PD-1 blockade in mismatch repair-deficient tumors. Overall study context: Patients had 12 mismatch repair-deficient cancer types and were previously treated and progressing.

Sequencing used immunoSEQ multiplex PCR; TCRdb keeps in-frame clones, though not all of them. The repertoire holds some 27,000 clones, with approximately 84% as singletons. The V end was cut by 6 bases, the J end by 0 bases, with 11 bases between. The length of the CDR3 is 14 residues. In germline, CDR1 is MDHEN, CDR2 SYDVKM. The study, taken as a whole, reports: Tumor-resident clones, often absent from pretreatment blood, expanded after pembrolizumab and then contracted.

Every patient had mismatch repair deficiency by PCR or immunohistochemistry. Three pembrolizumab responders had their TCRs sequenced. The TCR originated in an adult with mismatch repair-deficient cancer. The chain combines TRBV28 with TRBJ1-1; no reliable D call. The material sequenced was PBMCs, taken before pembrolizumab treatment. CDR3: CASRLAGMNTEAFF. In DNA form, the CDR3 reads TGTGCCAGCAGGTTAGCGGGGATGAACACTGAAGCTTTCTTT.